These 30 T cell receptor beta chains were all obtained from the same sample, sequenced in a study of blood T cell repertoires in COVID-19. TCRdb's table, derived via immunoSEQ multiplex PCR, lists solely in-frame clones and lacks some. The sample shows about 240,000 clones, about 85% of them seen only once. Sequencing was performed on peripheral blood. The receptors come from a man aged 55 to 70 who had recovered from COVID-19.

The chain joins TRBV11-2 to TRBJ2-1; TRBD1 might be the D (8 bases). V was trimmed by 4 bases and J by 2 bases, leaving 18 bases between them. Germline-derived CDR1 and CDR2 are SGHAT and FQNNGV. There are 17 residues in the CDR3. CDR3 nucleotides: TGTGCCAGCAGCTGGGGGGGGCAGGGGGCCACCTACAATGAGCAGTTCTTC. Residues: CASSWGGQGATYNEQFF.

As to this clone: The junction does not match germline at one end; this may be a read error. The chain carries TRBV6-5 and TRBJ1-2, with D hard to call. The CDR3 loop spans 14 amino acids. Germline assignment: CDR1 MNHEY and CDR2 SVGAGI. The CDR3, as DNA: TGCAGAAGCGGGGTTTCACTGAAGCACTATGGCTACACCTTC. Protein product: CRSGVSLKHYGYTF.

At least ten counts were recorded for this clone. V gene TRBV28 combines with J gene TRBJ1-1, with D perhaps TRBD1 (6 bases). The germline CDR1 and CDR2 sequences are MDHEN and SYDVKM. CDR3 length: 14 amino acids. The germline V and J ends were trimmed by 8 bases and 5 bases, with 18 bases remaining between them. CDR3 amino acids: CASGPRQVGTEAFF. CDR3 DNA sequence: TGTGCCAGCGGACCCCGACAGGTGGGGACTGAAGCTTTCTTT.

The chain couples TRBV6-4 to TRBJ2-3; 11 bases map to TRBD2. After removal of 4 bases from V and 6 bases from J, the junction contained 3 bases not matched to a gene. Germline values: CDR1 MRHNA, CDR2 SNTAGT. The CDR3 contains 14 residues. In DNA form, the CDR3 reads TGTGCCAGCAGTGCTGGGACTAGCGGCGATACGCAGTATTTT. Protein sequence: CASSAGTSGDTQYF.

This chain links TRBV5-1 with TRBJ2-2; weak D call: TRBD2 (5 bases). Germline V CDR1 and CDR2: SGHRS, YFSETQ. The CDR3 length is 15 residues. Trimming pared 4 bases from V and 1 base from J, leaving 11 bases between. The CDR3 loop reads CASSLGMMNTGELFF. The CDR3 bases are TGCGCCAGCAGCCTCGGGATGATGAACACCGGGGAGCTGTTTTTT.

The chain joins TRBV6-5 to TRBJ2-1, with 7 bases matching TRBD1. The germline gives CDR1 MNHEY, CDR2 SVGAGI. The CDR3 is made up of 15 amino acids. J was trimmed by 7 bases and V by 5 bases; bases with no gene match: 11. Here the CDR3 reads CASSRQGVSRNEQFF. In DNA, the CDR3 is TGTGCCAGCAGTCGACAGGGTGTTTCGCGAAATGAGCAGTTCTTC.

The rearrangement uses TRBV3-1 (or the pseudogene TRBV3-2) and TRBJ2-1; 9 bases agree with TRBD2. The CDR3 has 15 amino acids. Germline CDR1 is LGHDT and CDR2 is YNNKEL (reference sequence). Losses at the gene ends were 2 bases for V and 4 bases for J; bases not matched to a gene: 3. The CDR3 spells CASSQRSGGYNEQFF. The CDR3 region has the DNA TGTGCCAGCAGCCAAAGGAGCGGGGGGTACAATGAGCAGTTCTTC.

This chain uses TRBV19 with TRBJ2-5, with D tentatively TRBD2 (5 bases). V gave up 10 bases and J gave up 3 bases, with 15 bases separating them. In germline, CDR1 is LNHDA, CDR2 SQIVND (reference sequence). This CDR3 has 13 residues. For the CDR3, the DNA is TGTGCCACCGATAGCCGGGGTAAAGAGACCCAGTACTTC. Translation: CATDSRGKETQYF.

The chain couples TRBV15 to TRBJ1-5; 8 positions agree with TRBD1. V gave up 1 base and J gave up 1 base; unmatched junction bases: 9. Germline assignment: CDR1 LNHNV and CDR2 YYDKDF (reference sequence). The CDR3 loop spans 18 amino acids. The CDR3 DNA reads as TGTGCCACCAGCAGAGCGGCAGGGGGCCCCCTAAGCAATCAGCCCCAGCATTTT. Its translation: CATSRAAGGPLSNQPQHF.

The chain has TRBV5-1 and TRBJ2-1, with TRBD1 identical over 12 bases. Germline loops: CDR1 SGHRS, CDR2 YFSETQ. J gave up 9 bases and V 4 bases, and 8 bases lay outside the gene matches. The CDR3 has 15 residues. CDR3 in amino acids: CASSTPGQGASEQFF. CDR3 DNA: TGCGCCAGCAGCACACCGGGACAGGGGGCTAGTGAGCAGTTCTTC. The full variable domain, with the rest looked up from reference TRBV5-1 and TRBJ2-1, is KAGVTQTPRYLIKTRGQQVTLSCSPISGHRSVSWYQQTPGQGLQFLFEYFSETQRNKGNFPGRFSGRQFSNSRSEMNVSTLELGDSALYLCASSTPGQGASEQFFGPGTRLTVL.

The V call is TRBV5-1, the J call TRBJ2-1; 16 nucleotides match TRBD2. This CDR3 contains 15 residues. CDR1 is SGHRS and CDR2 is YFSETQ in the germline V gene. V lost 4 bases to trimming and J lost 9 bases; unmatched junction nucleotides: 4. The chain's CDR3 is CASSGTSGGAVEQFF. The CDR3 DNA is TGCGCCAGCAGCGGGACTAGCGGGGGGGCTGTTGAGCAGTTCTTC.

This chain connects TRBV2 to TRBJ1-1; D is ambiguous. V was cut by 7 bases and J by 6 bases, with 21 bases left in between. CDR1 SNHLY and CDR2 FYNNEI come from the germline V gene. The CDR3 has 15 residues. CDR3 sequence reads: CASIQKGRVSAEAFF. The CDR3 DNA is TGTGCCAGCATCCAGAAAGGGAGGGTGTCGGCTGAAGCTTTCTTT.

This chain uses TRBV4-1 with TRBJ1-5; the D gene is possibly TRBD1 (5 bases). The CDR3 spans 14 residues. The V and J ends lost 1 base and 9 bases respectively, with 13 bases between them. The germline gives CDR1 MGHRA, CDR2 YSYEKL. CDR3 residues: CASSQGGGRMPQHF. The CDR3 nucleotides are TGCGCCAGCAGCCAAGGGGGGGGTAGGATGCCCCAGCATTTT.

V and J are TRBV9 and TRBJ2-7; 7 bases fit TRBD1. This CDR3 is 15 amino acids long. Losses at the gene ends were 4 bases for V and 4 bases for J; bases not matched to a gene: 11. Germline CDR1 is SGDLS and CDR2 is YYNGEE. DNA of the CDR3: TGTGCCAGCAGCCCTAGCCCGACAGGGTTGTACGAGCAGTACTTC. It yields the protein CASSPSPTGLYEQYF.

The chain employs TRBV6-5 and TRBJ1-4; no firm D call. CDR3 length: 14 residues. Per the germline V gene, CDR1 is MNHEY and CDR2 is SVGAGI. V was pared by 0 bases and J by 8 bases, with 10 bases between. The CDR3 spells CASSYSWQKEKLFF. CDR3 DNA sequence: TGTGCCAGCAGTTACTCTTGGCAGAAGGAAAAACTGTTTTTT.

This clone occurred once. The chain joins TRBV10-3 to TRBJ2-3; TRBD2 matches at 11 bases. The CDR3 contains 15 residues. V trimming: 8 bases; J trimming: 4 bases; junction bases outside the gene matches: 8. Per the germline V gene, CDR1 is ENHRY and CDR2 is SYGVKD. CDR3 residues: CAISFLAGGPDTQYF. The CDR3 DNA follows: TGTGCCATCTCTTTCCTAGCGGGGGGACCAGATACGCAGTATTTT.

Here the CDR3 DNA reads TGTGCCAGCACCAGGGCGGAAAATCAGCCCCAGCATTTT. Amino acids: CASTRAENQPQHF. The V gene is TRBV6-5, the J gene TRBJ1-5; D perhaps matches TRBD1 (5 bases). Looked up from germline, CDR1 is MNHEY and CDR2 is SVGAGI. Trimming took 7 bases from V and 4 from J, leaving 11 bases between them. The CDR3 contains 13 residues.

The chain couples TRBV7-9 to TRBJ2-2; D perhaps matches TRBD1 (6 bases). The ends were cut back, 6 bases at V and 1 base at J, with 9 bases in the middle. In germline, CDR1 is SEHNR, CDR2 FQNEAQ (reference sequence). This CDR3 contains 14 residues. The CDR3 here is CASRSTGNTGELFF. The CDR3 nucleotides read TGTGCCAGCAGATCGACAGGGAACACCGGGGAGCTGTTTTTT.

The chain employs TRBV10-3 and TRBJ1-6; 7 nucleotides align to TRBD1. The CDR3 has 14 residues. After removal of 7 bases from V and 5 bases from J, the junction contained 5 bases not matched to a gene. CDR1 and CDR2 from the germline V gene are ENHRY and SYGVKD. CDR3 sequence reads: CAITRGADNSPLHF. CDR3 coding DNA: TGTGCCATCACCAGGGGGGCCGATAATTCACCCCTCCACTTT.

The chain couples TRBV19 to TRBJ1-2; possibly TRBD1 for D (6 bases). V was shortened by 4 bases and J by 1 base, with 10 bases between the two germline ends. The CDR3 is 14 residues long. Germline loops: CDR1 LNHDA, CDR2 SQIVND (reference sequence). The CDR3: CASSRTGFNYGYTF. CDR3 coding DNA: TGTGCCAGTAGTAGAACAGGGTTTAACTATGGCTACACCTTC.

The V and J genes are TRBV12-5 and TRBJ1-5; 7 bases fit TRBD1. The germline V gene has CDR1 LGHNT and CDR2 FRNRAP. Losses at the gene ends were 2 bases for V and 0 bases for J; bases not matched to a gene: 7. The CDR3 consists of 17 residues. The CDR3 DNA sequence: TGTGCTAGTGGTTTGATCGTGCACAGGGGTAGCAATCAGCCCCAGCATTTT. Translation gives CASGLIVHRGSNQPQHF.

The rearrangement joins TRBV18 to TRBJ1-1; weak D call: TRBD1 (5 bases). The germline V and J ends were trimmed by 6 bases and 3 bases, with 11 bases remaining between them. Looked up from germline, CDR1 is KGHSH and CDR2 is LQKENI. CDR3 length equals 13 residues. The CDR3 DNA reads TGTGCCAGCTCGGGGGGTTTTGACACTGAAGCTTTCTTT. Translation: CASSGGFDTEAFF.

This chain joins TRBV10-3 and TRBJ2-3; tentative D call: TRBD2 (5 bases). The V gene lost 7 bases and the J gene lost 2 bases, with 7 bases spanning the gap. CDR1 is ENHRY and CDR2 is SYGVKD in the germline V gene. CDR3 length equals 12 residues. CDR3 residues: CAIKTNTDTQYF. The CDR3 nucleotides read TGTGCCATCAAGACTAACACAGATACGCAGTATTTT.

CDR3 loop: CASSTGTSSGANVLTF. CDR3 coding DNA: TGTGCCAGCAGTACCGGGACTAGCTCTGGGGCCAACGTCCTGACTTTC. The rearrangement links TRBV2 to TRBJ2-6; 8 nucleotides match TRBD2. The length of the CDR3 is 16 residues. J was trimmed by 0 bases and V by 5 bases; bases with no gene match: 3. Germline assignment: CDR1 SNHLY and CDR2 FYNNEI.

This chain joins TRBV27 and TRBJ2-7, with 7 bases fitting TRBD1. V lost 4 bases and J lost 5; bases outside the gene matches: 11. Looked up from germline, CDR1 is MNHEY and CDR2 is SMNVEV (reference sequence). CDR3 length: 15 residues. The CDR3 sequence: CASSSPRQGSHEQYF. The CDR3 nucleotides are TGTGCCAGCAGTTCTCCCAGACAGGGATCCCACGAGCAGTACTTC.

V usage is TRBV12-5 and J usage is TRBJ2-3; D possibly corresponds to TRBD2 (5 bases). V was cut by 3 bases and J by 5 bases, with 9 bases left in between. The length of the CDR3 is 13 residues. Per the germline V gene, CDR1 is LGHNT and CDR2 is FRNRAP. The CDR3 sequence: CASGFRGIDTQYF. In DNA form, the CDR3 reads TGTGCTAGTGGTTTCCGAGGGATAGATACGCAGTATTTT.

This clone was seen a few times. V and J are TRBV12-5 and TRBJ2-7; 9 nucleotides align to TRBD1. V shed 2 bases and J 2 bases; nucleotides not matched to a gene: 7. The CDR3 covers 16 residues. The germline V gene has CDR1 LGHNT and CDR2 FRNRAP. CDR3 nucleotides: TGTGCTAGTGGTTTGTCCCCGGGACAGGGTCCCTACGAGCAGTACTTC. Its translation: CASGLSPGQGPYEQYF.

In DNA, the CDR3 is TGCAGTGCTAGTCGGGCTAGCGGGGCCCGCCCCTACGAGCAGTACTTC. Its protein product is CSASRASGARPYEQYF. J is TRBJ2-7 and V is TRBV20-1, with 9 bases aligning to TRBD2. The CDR3 contains 16 residues. J was trimmed by 2 bases and V by 3 bases; bases with no gene match: 11. Germline values: CDR1 DFQATT, CDR2 SNEGSKA (reference sequence).

This rearrangement joins TRBV29-1 to TRBJ1-2, with 9 bases fitting TRBD1. Germline assignment: CDR1 SQVTM and CDR2 ANQGSEA. The ends lost 4 bases at V and 5 bases at J; junction bases unmatched: 8. The CDR3 length is 14 residues. This CDR3 reads CSVVGDRVNYGYTF. In DNA form, the CDR3 reads TGCAGCGTTGTTGGGGACAGGGTGAATTATGGCTACACCTTC.

This sequence joins TRBV30 and TRBJ1-4, with TRBD1 identical over 9 bases. The CDR3 length is 14 residues. Germline V gene data show CDR1 as GTSNPN and CDR2 as SVGIG (reference sequence). V lost 2 bases, J lost 11 bases, and 9 bases stayed unmatched. For the CDR3, the DNA is TGTGCCTGGAGTAGAGGGGACAGGGTCGAGAAACTGTTTTTT. The encoded protein is CAWSRGDRVEKLFF.